This T cell receptor (beta chain) was found in a study of cytomegalovirus exposure and HLA in healthy donors. Broader study findings: The classifier was said to identify cytomegalovirus status with high specificity and sensitivity. Earlier results showed most TCR beta V segments being productive about 87% or about 30% of the time.

Note on this clone: Its antigen is undetermined.

13 Jbeta primers and 60 Vbeta primers were used for the PCR. Assay: immunoSEQ multiplex PCR; the TCRdb copy retains only in-frame clones and omits some. The sample holds about 160,000 clones; around 80% are singletons and the top ten take 8.5% to 10%. The sample was PBMCs. This sequence was found in a young man in good health and CMV-seropositive.

As DNA, the CDR3 is TGCAGCGTTGAAGATCAGTTTGATACGCAGTATTTT. It encodes CSVEDQFDTQYF. J is TRBJ2-3 and V is TRBV29-1; D is unclear. V was cut by 0 bases and J by 6 bases, with 7 bases left in between. The CDR3 loop spans 12 amino acids. The germline gives CDR1 SQVTM, CDR2 ANQGSEA.